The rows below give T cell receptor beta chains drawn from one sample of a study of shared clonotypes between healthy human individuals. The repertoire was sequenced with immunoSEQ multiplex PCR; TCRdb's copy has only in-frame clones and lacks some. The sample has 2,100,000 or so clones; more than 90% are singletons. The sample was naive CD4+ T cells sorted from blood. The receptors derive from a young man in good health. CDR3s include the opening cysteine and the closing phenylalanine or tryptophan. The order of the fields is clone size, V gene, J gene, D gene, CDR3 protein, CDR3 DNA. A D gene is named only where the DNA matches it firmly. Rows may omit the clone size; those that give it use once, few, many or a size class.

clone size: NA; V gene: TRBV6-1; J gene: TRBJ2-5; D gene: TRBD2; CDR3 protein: CASSERRRGGQETQYF; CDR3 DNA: TGTGCCAGCAGTGAAAGGAGGCGGGGGGGCCAAGAGACCCAGTACTTC
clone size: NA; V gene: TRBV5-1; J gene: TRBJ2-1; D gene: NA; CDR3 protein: CASSLGAYEQFF; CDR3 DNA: TGCGCCAGCAGTCTTGGCGCATATGAGCAGTTCTTC
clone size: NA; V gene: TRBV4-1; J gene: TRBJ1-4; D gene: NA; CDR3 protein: CASSYNMGEKLFF; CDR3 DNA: TGCGCCAGCAGCTACAACATGGGGGAAAAACTGTTTTTT
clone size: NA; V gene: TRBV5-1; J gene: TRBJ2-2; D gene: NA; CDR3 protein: CASSFAGETGELFF; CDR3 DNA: TGCGCCAGCAGCTTTGCCGGGGAGACCGGGGAGCTGTTTTTT
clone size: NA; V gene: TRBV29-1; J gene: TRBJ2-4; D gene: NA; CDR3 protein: CSVGTTGAKNIQYF; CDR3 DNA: TGCAGCGTTGGGACGACGGGGGCCAAAAACATTCAGTACTTC
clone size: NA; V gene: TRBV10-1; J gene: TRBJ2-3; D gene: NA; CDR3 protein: CASSESIAVDTQYF; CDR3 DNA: TGCGCCAGCAGTGAGTCGATAGCGGTAGATACGCAGTATTTT
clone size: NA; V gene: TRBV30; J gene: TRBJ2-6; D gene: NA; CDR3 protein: CAWRGGGRYLSGANVLTF; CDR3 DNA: TGTGCCTGGAGAGGGGGTGGAAGGTACCTCTCTGGGGCCAACGTCCTGACTTTC
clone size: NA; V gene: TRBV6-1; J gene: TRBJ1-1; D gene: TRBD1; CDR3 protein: CASSKGTGRNTEAFF; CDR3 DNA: TGTGCCAGCAGTAAGGGGACAGGGAGGAACACTGAAGCTTTCTTT
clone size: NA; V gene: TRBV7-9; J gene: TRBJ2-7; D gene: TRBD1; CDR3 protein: CASSAPGQGISYEQYF; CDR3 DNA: TGTGCCAGCAGCGCCCCCGGACAGGGGATATCCTACGAGCAGTACTTC
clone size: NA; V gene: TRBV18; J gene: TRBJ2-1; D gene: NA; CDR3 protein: CASRTPAGDSYNEQFF; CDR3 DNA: TGTGCCAGCCGAACCCCAGCCGGGGATTCCTACAATGAGCAGTTCTTC
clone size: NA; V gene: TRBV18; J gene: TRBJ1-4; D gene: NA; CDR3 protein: CASSPGRGEKLFF; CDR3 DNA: TGTGCCAGCTCACCAGGTCGGGGTGAAAAACTGTTTTTT
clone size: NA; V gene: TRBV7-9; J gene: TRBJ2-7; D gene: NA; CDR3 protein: CASSLTYEQYF; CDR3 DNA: TGTGCCAGCAGCTTAACTTACGAGCAGTACTTC
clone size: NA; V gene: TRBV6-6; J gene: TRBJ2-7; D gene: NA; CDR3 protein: CASRRTVLTTYEQYF; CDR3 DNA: TGTGCCAGCAGACGCACGGTCCTTACAACCTACGAGCAGTACTTC
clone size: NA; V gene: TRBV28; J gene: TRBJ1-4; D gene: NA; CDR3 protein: CASSFTYYRDTTNEKLFF; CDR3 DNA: TGTGCCAGCAGTTTTACCTATTACCGGGACACAACTAATGAAAAACTGTTTTTT
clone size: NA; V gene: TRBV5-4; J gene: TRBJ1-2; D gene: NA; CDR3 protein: CASSLVSSNNYGYTF; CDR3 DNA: TGTGCCAGCAGCTTGGTGTCCAGCAATAACTATGGCTACACCTTC
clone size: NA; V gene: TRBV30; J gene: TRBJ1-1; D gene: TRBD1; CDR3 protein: CAWLLDRTEAFF; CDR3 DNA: TGTGCCTGGCTCCTGGACAGGACTGAAGCTTTCTTT
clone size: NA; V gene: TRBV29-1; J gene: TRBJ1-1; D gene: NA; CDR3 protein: CSVSGRMNTEAFF; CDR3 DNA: TGCAGCGTTTCCGGCAGAATGAACACTGAAGCTTTCTTT
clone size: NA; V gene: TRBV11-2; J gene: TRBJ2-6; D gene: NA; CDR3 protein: CASSLGAGTPTGANVLTF; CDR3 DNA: TGTGCCAGCAGCTTAGGGGCCGGGACACCCACTGGGGCCAACGTCCTGACTTTC
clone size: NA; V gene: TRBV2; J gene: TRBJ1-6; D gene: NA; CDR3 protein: CASLAANSANSPLHF; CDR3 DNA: TGTGCCAGCCTCGCAGCCAACTCAGCTAATTCACCCCTCCACTTT
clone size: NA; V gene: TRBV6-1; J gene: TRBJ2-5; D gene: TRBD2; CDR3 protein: CASRGLAGYQETQYF; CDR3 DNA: TGTGCCAGCAGGGGACTAGCGGGGTACCAAGAGACCCAGTACTTC
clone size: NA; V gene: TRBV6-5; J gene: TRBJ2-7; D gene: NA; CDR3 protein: CASSYSRGWSYEQYF; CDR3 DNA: TGTGCCAGCAGTTACTCGAGGGGATGGTCCTACGAGCAGTACTTC
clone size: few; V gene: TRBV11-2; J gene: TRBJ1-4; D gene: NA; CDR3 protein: CASSLDRGPNEKLFF; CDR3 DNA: TGTGCCAGCAGCTTAGATCGAGGTCCTAATGAAAAACTGTTTTTT
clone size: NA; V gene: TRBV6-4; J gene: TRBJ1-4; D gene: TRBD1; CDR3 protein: CASKGAGEKLFF; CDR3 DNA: TGTGCCAGCAAGGGGGCTGGGGAAAAACTGTTTTTT
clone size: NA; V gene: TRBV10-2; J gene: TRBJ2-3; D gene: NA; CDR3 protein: CASRDWGSDTQYF; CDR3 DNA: TGCGCCAGCCGGGACTGGGGGTCGGATACGCAGTATTTT
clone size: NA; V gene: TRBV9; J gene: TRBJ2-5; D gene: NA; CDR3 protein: CASSVGLQETQYF; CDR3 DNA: TGTGCCAGCAGCGTGGGACTCCAAGAGACCCAGTACTTC
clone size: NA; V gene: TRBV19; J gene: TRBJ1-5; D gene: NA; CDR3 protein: CASSIQGGNQPQHF; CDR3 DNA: TGTGCCAGTAGTATCCAGGGTGGAAATCAGCCCCAGCATTTT
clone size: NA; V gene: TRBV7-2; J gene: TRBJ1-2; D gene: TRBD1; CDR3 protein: CASSLVGTGGTNYGYTF; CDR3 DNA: TGTGCCAGCAGCTTAGTCGGGACAGGGGGGACTAACTATGGCTACACCTTC
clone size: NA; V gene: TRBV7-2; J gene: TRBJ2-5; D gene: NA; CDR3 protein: CASSPGTFETQYF; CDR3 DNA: TGTGCCAGCAGCCCTGGGACATTTGAGACCCAGTACTTC
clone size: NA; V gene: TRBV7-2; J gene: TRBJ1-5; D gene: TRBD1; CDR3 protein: CASSPRTGVNQPQHF; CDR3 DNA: TGTGCCAGCAGCCCCCGGACAGGGGTGAATCAGCCCCAGCATTTT
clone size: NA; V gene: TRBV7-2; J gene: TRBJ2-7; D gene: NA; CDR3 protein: CASSLVPLYEQYF; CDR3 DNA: TGTGCCAGCAGCTTAGTGCCCCTCTACGAGCAGTACTTC
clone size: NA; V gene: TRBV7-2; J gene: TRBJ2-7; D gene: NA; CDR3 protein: CASSQVGVSYEQYF; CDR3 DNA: TGTGCCAGCAGTCAAGTCGGGGTCTCCTACGAGCAGTACTTC
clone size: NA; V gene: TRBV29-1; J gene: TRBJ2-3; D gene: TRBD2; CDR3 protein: CSVARRLAGGRRDTQYF; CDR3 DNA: TGCAGCGTTGCGAGAAGACTAGCGGGAGGGCGAAGGGATACGCAGTATTTT
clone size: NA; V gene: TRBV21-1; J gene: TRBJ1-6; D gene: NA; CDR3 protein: CACDRGSPLHF; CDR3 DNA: TGTGCCTGTGACAGGGGTTCACCCCTCCACTTT
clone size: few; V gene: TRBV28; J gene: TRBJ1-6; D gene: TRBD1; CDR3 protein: CASSRQGIGNSPLHF; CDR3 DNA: TGTGCCAGCAGTCGACAGGGAATCGGGAATTCACCCCTCCACTTT
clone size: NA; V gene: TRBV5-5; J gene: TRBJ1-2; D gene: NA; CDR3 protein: CASSLRYGGWPYGYTF; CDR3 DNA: TGTGCCAGCAGCTTGAGGTACGGGGGTTGGCCCTATGGCTACACCTTC
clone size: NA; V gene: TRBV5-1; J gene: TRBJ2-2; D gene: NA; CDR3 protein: CASSLEQGTGGELFF; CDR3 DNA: TGCGCCAGCAGCTTGGAGCAGGGGACGGGCGGGGAGCTGTTTTTT
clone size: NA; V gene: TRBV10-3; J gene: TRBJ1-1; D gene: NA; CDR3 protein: CAISESGARAFF; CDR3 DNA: TGTGCCATCAGTGAGTCCGGGGCCAGGGCTTTCTTT
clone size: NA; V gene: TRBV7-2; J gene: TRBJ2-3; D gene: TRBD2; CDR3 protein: CASSFGLAGGLDTQYF; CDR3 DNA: TGTGCCAGCAGCTTTGGGCTAGCGGGAGGACTAGATACGCAGTATTTT
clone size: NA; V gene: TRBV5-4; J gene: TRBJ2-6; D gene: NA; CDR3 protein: CASSPAVRRDWSGANVLTF; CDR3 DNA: TGTGCCAGCAGCCCGGCTGTTCGGCGGGATTGGTCTGGGGCCAACGTCCTGACTTTC
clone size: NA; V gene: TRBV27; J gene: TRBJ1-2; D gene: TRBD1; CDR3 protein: CASSSHGQGGGYTF; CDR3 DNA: TGTGCCAGCAGTTCCCACGGACAGGGTGGTGGCTACACCTTC
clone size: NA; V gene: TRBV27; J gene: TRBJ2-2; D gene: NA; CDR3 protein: CASSLRRLVVFF; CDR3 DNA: TGTGCCAGCAGTTTACGGAGACTCGTAGTGTTTTTT
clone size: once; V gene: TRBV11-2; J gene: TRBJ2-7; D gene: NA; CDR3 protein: CASTLDQTMTYEQYF; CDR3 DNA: TGTGCCAGCACACTCGACCAGACAATGACCTACGAGCAGTACTTC
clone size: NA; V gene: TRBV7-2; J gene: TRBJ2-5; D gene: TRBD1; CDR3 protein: CASSWDRGRETQYF; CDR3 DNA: TGTGCCAGCAGCTGGGACAGGGGGCGAGAGACCCAGTACTTC
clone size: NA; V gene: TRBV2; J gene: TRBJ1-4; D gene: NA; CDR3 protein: CASTEREKLFF; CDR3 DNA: TGTGCCAGCACAGAACGTGAAAAACTGTTTTTT
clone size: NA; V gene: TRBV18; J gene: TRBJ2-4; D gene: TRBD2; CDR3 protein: CASSPGGVGDIQYF; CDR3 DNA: TGTGCCAGCTCACCGGGAGGGGTGGGCGACATTCAGTACTTC
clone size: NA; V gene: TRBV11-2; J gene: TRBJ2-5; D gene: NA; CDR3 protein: CASSPTSGQETQYF; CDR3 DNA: TGTGCCAGCAGCCCGACTAGTGGTCAAGAGACCCAGTACTTC
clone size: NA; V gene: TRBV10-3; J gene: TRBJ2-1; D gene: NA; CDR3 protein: CAIGESAVNEQFF; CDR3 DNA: TGTGCCATCGGAGAATCCGCCGTTAATGAGCAGTTCTTC
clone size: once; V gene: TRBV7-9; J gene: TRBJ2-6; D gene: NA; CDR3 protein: CASSPPEMQGLSGANVLTF; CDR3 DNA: TGTGCCAGCAGCCCTCCGGAGATGCAGGGCCTCTCTGGGGCCAACGTCCTGACTTTC
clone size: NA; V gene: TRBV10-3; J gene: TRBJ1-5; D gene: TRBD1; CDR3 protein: CAIGQGGNQPQHF; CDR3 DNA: TGTGCCATCGGGCAGGGGGGCAATCAGCCCCAGCATTTT
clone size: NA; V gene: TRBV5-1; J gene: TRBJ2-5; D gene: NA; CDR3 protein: CASSRSGDRETQYF; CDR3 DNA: TGCGCCAGCAGCCGCTCCGGGGATCGGGAGACCCAGTACTTC
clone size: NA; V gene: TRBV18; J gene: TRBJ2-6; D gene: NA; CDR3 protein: CASSPTGDSGANVLTF; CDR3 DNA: TGTGCCAGCTCACCAACCGGCGACTCTGGGGCCAACGTCCTGACTTTC
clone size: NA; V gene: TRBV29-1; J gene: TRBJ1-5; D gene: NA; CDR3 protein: CSVGDGAGQPQHF; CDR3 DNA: TGCAGCGTTGGCGACGGGGCGGGTCAGCCCCAGCATTTT
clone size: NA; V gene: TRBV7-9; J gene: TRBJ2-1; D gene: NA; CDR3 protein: CASSSAGTYNEQFF; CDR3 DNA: TGTGCCAGCAGCTCGGCGGGTACATATAATGAGCAGTTCTTC
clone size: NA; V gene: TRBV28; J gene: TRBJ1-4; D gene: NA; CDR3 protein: CASNRGTNEKLFF; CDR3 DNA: TGTGCCAGCAATCGGGGAACTAATGAAAAACTGTTTTTT